This T cell receptor beta chain was recovered during a study of identical twins. This clonotype was recorded many times. Via MiXCR, TCRdb re-called the 5' RACE reads, giving one row per CDR3 protein. The sample holds about 790,000 distinct CDR3 sequences; around a sixth are singletons and the top ten take around 13%. These same data were also listed under a study on T cells expressing NK-cell markers.

The sequenced sample consisted of PBMCs. This clonotype was obtained from a woman aged 18 to 35 in good health.

The CDR3 bases are TGCGCCAGCAGCGGACAGGGAGGAACTAATGAAAAACTGTTTTTT. It encodes CASSGQGGTNEKLFF. The rearrangement uses TRBV5-1 and TRBJ1-4, with 8 bases lining up with TRBD1. In germline, CDR1 is SGHRS, CDR2 YFSETQ. Unmatched junction bases numbered 3, after V lost 4 bases and J lost 1 base. The CDR3 consists of 15 residues.